Sequencing of this T cell receptor (beta chain) was carried out in a study of a mutant IDH1 vaccine in newly diagnosed glioma. Study summary: Patients underwent eight vaccinations, which took place in weeks 1, 3, 5, 7, 11, 15, 19 and 23. The study started vaccination 4-6 weeks after radiotherapy alone, or with temozolomide cycles. Receipt of radiotherapy, temozolomide, or both preceded the study, and most received both.

Sequenced by immunoSEQ multiplex PCR; TCRdb stores in-frame clones only, minus some. The sample carries around 100,000 clones, roughly 90% recorded once. Of note for this clone: Its specificity is not known.

As for time point: week 11, during vaccination. The study gave 300 ug of mutant IDH1 20-mer peptide per vaccine dose, with topical imiquimod. This CDR3 is built from 13 residues. Germline V CDR1 and CDR2: MNHNY, SVGAGI (reference sequence). The rearrangement joins TRBV6-6 to TRBJ1-3; D gene unclear. The sequence was obtained from a woman in her forties or fifties with glioma. This specimen was PBMCs, taken from a glioma patient whose treatment included an IDH1 peptide vaccine. The CDR3 region has the DNA TGTTCCACGGCGGGAGGGTCTGGAAACACCATATATTTT. This codes for CSTAGGSGNTIYF.